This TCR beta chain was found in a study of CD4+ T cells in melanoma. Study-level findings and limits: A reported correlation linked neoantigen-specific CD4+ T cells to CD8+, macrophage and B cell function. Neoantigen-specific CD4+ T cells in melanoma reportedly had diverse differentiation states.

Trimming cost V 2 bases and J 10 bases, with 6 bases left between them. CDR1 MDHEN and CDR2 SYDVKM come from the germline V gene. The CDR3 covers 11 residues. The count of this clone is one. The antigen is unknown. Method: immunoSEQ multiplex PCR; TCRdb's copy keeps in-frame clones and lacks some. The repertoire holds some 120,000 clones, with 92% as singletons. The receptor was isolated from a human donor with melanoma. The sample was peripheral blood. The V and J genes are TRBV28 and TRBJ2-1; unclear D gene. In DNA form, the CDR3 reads TGTGCCAGCAGTTTAAGGAGAGAGCAGTTCTTC. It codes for CASSLRREQFF.